This TCR beta chain was observed in a study of blood T cells in healthy people across ages. Germline V gene sequence: CDR1 LGHNA, CDR2 YSLEER. The CDR3 loop spans 18 amino acids. Findings of the study overall: It was found that TCR beta diversity correlated strongly with the percentage of naive T cells.

On this clonotype: Its specificity is unknown.

A sample-barcoded 5' primer and a J-beta primer mix were used in a second PCR of about 7 to 12 cycles. TCRdb recomputed calls from the 5' RACE reads with MiXCR, one row per CDR3 protein. Here the sample spans hundreds of thousands of distinct CDR3 sequences, 58% being singletons. Ten milliliters of peripheral blood were drawn from each donor. The source is a man younger than 45 in good health. The material sequenced was blood. V gene TRBV4-3 combines with J gene TRBJ2-7, with D tentatively TRBD1 or TRBD2 (7 bases each). The J call may be mistaken, given a closer DNA end match to TRBJ2-5. The DNA for the CDR3 is TGCGCCAGCAGCCAGGGATTAGGGGGGAGGGGGCTCCAAGAGACCCAGTACTTC. It is translated as CASSQGLGGRGLQETQYF.